This TCR beta chain was identified in a study of neoadjuvant anti-PD-1 for oral cavity cancer. Study details: Before surgery, most patients got three to four biweekly 3 mg/kg nivolumab doses. Non-progressing patients received a fourth nivolumab dose near day 43, then surgery on days 50-56.

Method: immunoSEQ multiplex PCR; TCRdb's copy keeps in-frame clones and lacks some. This sample has 13,000 to 15,000 clones, with over 60% found just once. Trimming shortened V by 5 bases and J by 7 bases, and 6 bases separated the two germline ends. Germline V gives CDR1 MGHDK, CDR2 SYGVNS. The CDR3 is made up of 11 amino acids. The patients had HPV-negative, locally advanced oral cavity squamous cell carcinoma. Analysis of PBMCs was direct, with no culture step. V is TRBV25-1 and J is TRBJ2-1, with D hard to call. This clonotype was sampled from a person aged 35-79 years with oral cavity squamous cell carcinoma. The starting material was PBMCs, obtained before nivolumab (anti-PD-1) treatment. CDR3 protein: CASSYHNEQFF. The CDR3 nucleotides are TGTGCCAGCAGTTATCATAATGAGCAGTTCTTC. The full variable domain, its missing parts supplied by reference TRBV25-1 and TRBJ2-1, is EADIYQTPRYLVIGTGKKITLECSQTMGHDKMYWYQQDPGMELHLIHYSYGVNSTEKGDLSSESTVSRIRTEHFPLTLESARPSHTSQYLCASSYHNEQFFGPGTRLTVL.